This TCR beta chain was identified in a study of radiation and T cells in renal cell carcinoma. Study-wide context: Nephrectomy followed 15 Gy stereotactic body radiation by 4 weeks. Study results and caveats: Top tumor clonotypes rose in blood 2 weeks post-radiation, then contracted.

The CDR3 covers 17 residues. V gave up 4 bases and J gave up 4 bases; unmatched junction bases: 13. CDR1 is GTSNPN and CDR2 is SVGIG in the germline V gene (reference sequence). Time point of the sample: blood 2 weeks post-SBRT. The treatment here: 15 Gy SBRT to primary tumor, nephrectomy 4 weeks later. The patient's renal cell carcinoma had clear cell pathology. The assay was immunoSEQ multiplex PCR, and TCRdb's table has in-frame clones only and misses some. The table has 100,000 to 150,000 clones, about four fifths seen once. Concerning this clone: What it recognizes is unknown.

The sequence came from a man over 45 with renal cell carcinoma. The sequencing used blood, collected from a patient whose treatment included radiotherapy and nephrectomy. The J gene is TRBJ1-5, the V gene TRBV30, with 10 bases aligning to TRBD1. CDR3 nucleotides: TGTGCCTGGACTTCCGGGACAGGGGCTCTCTTTAATCAGCCCCAGCATTTT. This codes for CAWTSGTGALFNQPQHF.